Included here is one T cell receptor beta chain sequence, with context. Authors' data handling: How many nucleated cells were present was estimated from reference gene primer amplification. TCRdb keeps only in-frame clones here, not all; method: immunoSEQ multiplex PCR. V and J calls and clone size are those listed in that table; D and trimming were worked out from the DNA. The data hold around 70,000 clones, with over 85% observed a single time. The sample originates from a study of blood T cell repertoires in COVID-19. Study summary: Specimens from acute and convalescent COVID-19 originated in the United States, Italy and Spain.

The germline V gene encodes CDR1 SNHLY and CDR2 FYNNEI. The V end was cut by 6 bases, the J end by 0 bases, with 15 bases between. The CDR3 consists of 16 residues. The chain uses TRBV2 and TRBJ2-1, with a weak D call TRBD1 (6 bases). This sequence originates from a man between 45 and 60 years old with acute or convalescent COVID-19. Material for sequencing was peripheral blood. The CDR3 is CASSENRVTSYNEQFF. For the CDR3, the DNA is TGTGCCAGCAGCGAAAACAGGGTAACCTCCTACAATGAGCAGTTCTTC.